Shown below are 3 T cell receptor beta chains from a single sample sequenced in a study of control samples from healthy donors and cancer patients. Method: immunoSEQ multiplex PCR; TCRdb's copy keeps in-frame clones and lacks some. The sample has more than 100,000 clones; over 85% are singletons. The sequencing input was PBMCs. The receptors come from a man aged 50 to 60 with head and neck cancer.

This chain connects TRBV3-1 (or the pseudogene TRBV3-2) to TRBJ2-1; 8 bases agree with TRBD1. The ends lost 2 bases at V and 5 bases at J; junction bases unmatched: 5. Looked up from germline, CDR1 is LGHDT and CDR2 is YNNKEL (reference sequence). This CDR3 comprises 15 residues. CDR3 in amino acids: CASSQLQGVDNEQFF. The DNA of the CDR3 is TGTGCCAGCAGCCAATTACAGGGGGTGGACAATGAGCAGTTCTTC.

This clone was seen more than once but under ten times. The chain is built from TRBV6-6 and TRBJ1-6; D is undetermined. The CDR3 spans 14 residues. In germline, CDR1 is MNHNY, CDR2 SVGAGI (reference sequence). V lost 6 bases and J 7 bases, leaving 13 bases between the germline ends. DNA for the CDR3: TGTGCCAGCAGGGTTCCCAGCCCAAATTCACCCCTCCACTTT. Translating it yields CASRVPSPNSPLHF.

The rearrangement uses TRBV18 and TRBJ1-6; D may be TRBD1 (5 bases). With 1 base removed from V and 8 bases from J, the gap between germline ends came to 9 bases. This CDR3 has 14 amino acids. Germline CDR1 KGHSH, CDR2 LQKENI. CDR3: CASSPQGGDSPLHF. The CDR3 nucleotides are TGTGCCAGCTCACCACAGGGAGGGGATTCACCCCTCCACTTT.